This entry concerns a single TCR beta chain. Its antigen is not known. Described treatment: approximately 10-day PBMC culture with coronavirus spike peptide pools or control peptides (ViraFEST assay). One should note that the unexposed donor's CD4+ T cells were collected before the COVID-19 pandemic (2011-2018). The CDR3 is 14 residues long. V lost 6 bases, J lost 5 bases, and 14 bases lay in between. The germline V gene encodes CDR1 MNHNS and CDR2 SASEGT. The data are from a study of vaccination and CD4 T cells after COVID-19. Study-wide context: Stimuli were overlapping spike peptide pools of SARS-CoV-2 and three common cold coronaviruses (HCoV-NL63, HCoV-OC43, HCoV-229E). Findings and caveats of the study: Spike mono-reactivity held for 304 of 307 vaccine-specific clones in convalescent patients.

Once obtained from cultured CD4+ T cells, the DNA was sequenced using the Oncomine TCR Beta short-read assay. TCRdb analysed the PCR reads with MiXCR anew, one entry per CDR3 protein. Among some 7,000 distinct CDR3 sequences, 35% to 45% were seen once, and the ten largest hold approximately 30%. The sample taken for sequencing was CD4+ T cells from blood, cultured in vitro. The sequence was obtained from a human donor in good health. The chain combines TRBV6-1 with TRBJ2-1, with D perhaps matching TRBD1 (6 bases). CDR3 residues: CASSPDRNNNEQFF. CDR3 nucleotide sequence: TGTGCCAGCAGCCCCGACAGGAACAACAATGAGCAGTTCTTC.